The 10 T cell receptor beta chains presented below share a single source sample, sequenced in a study of neurological immune-mediated disorders. TCRdb re-called the 5' RACE reads through MiXCR, storing one row per CDR3 protein. The sample records tens of thousands of distinct CDR3 sequences, over 10% being singletons. The sequencing sample was made of PBMCs. Receptor source: a man aged 60 to 75 in good health.

This clonotype has more than one count but fewer than ten. V is TRBV6-7 and J is TRBJ2-7; 13 bases align to TRBD2. TRBV6-7 has ORF status, its function being uncertain. This CDR3 is built from 18 residues. The junction had 11 bases not matched to a gene; V was cut back by 2 bases and J by 4 bases. The CDR3 sequence: CASSYRTGPGLAGYEQYF. The CDR3 nucleotides read TGTGCCAGCAGTTACCGAACCGGACCGGGACTAGCGGGATACGAGCAGTACTTC.

Many counts were recorded for this clonotype. The chain uses TRBV6-6 and TRBJ1-2; the D gene is possibly TRBD1 (5 bases). Germline V gene lookup returns CDR1 MNHNY and CDR2 SVGAGI (reference sequence). Trimming pared 4 bases from V and 0 bases from J, leaving 15 bases between. This CDR3 is 16 amino acids long. CDR3 loop: CASSFGTVKANYGYTF. In DNA, the CDR3 is TGTGCCAGCAGTTTCGGGACGGTAAAAGCTAACTATGGCTACACCTTC.

In this sample, this clonotype turned up once. This chain links TRBV10-3 with TRBJ1-6; no firm D call. There are 12 residues in the CDR3. The germline V gene has CDR1 ENHRY and CDR2 SYGVKD. V lost 7 bases, J lost 19 bases, and 20 bases lay in between. This CDR3 is CAINENNSPPHF. DNA for the CDR3: TGTGCCATCAACGAGAATAATTCACCCCCACACTTT.

This sequence joins TRBV19 and TRBJ1-1, with D unresolved. CDR3 length equals 13 residues. V dropped 5 bases and J dropped 3 bases, with 10 bases sitting between them. The V gene's germline CDR1 is LNHDA and CDR2 SQIVND (reference sequence). CDR3 in amino acids: CASSLTGDTEAFF. CDR3 nucleotide sequence: TGTGCCAGTAGTCTGACGGGAGACACTGAAGCTTTCTTT.

At least ten counts were recorded for this clonotype. The chain couples TRBV19 to TRBJ2-2; TRBD1 matches at 7 bases. The germline gives CDR1 LNHDA, CDR2 SQIVND (reference sequence). This CDR3 has 14 amino acids. The junction had 7 bases not matched to a gene; V was cut back by 5 bases and J by 7 bases. In DNA, the CDR3 is TGTGCCAGTAGTCGGGACAGCGAAAGCGGGGAGCTGTTTTTT. Its translation is CASSRDSESGELFF.

This chain uses TRBV7-2 with TRBJ2-3, with no clear D. Trimming stripped 3 bases from V and 2 bases from J, with 6 bases between. Germline assignment: CDR1 SGHTA and CDR2 FQGNSA. The CDR3 is 13 amino acids. CDR3 nucleotides: TGTGCCAGCAGCTTCGGTTCCACAGATACGCAGTATTTT. Protein sequence: CASSFGSTDTQYF.

The V gene is TRBV20-1, the J gene TRBJ2-4; 10 nucleotides match TRBD2. Germline V gene sequence: CDR1 DFQATT, CDR2 SNEGSKA (reference sequence). V lost 3 bases to trimming and J lost 4 bases; unmatched junction nucleotides: 9. The CDR3 contains 16 residues. The CDR3 coding sequence is TGCAGTGCTAGTCATTTTAGCGGGGGGACTAAAAACATTCAGTACTTC. Protein: CSASHFSGGTKNIQYF.

This clonotype came up many times. The rearrangement joins TRBV6-2 or TRBV6-3 to TRBJ1-1, with TRBD1 as a possible D gene (6 bases). The CDR3 length is 13 residues. Trimming took off 6 bases at V and 4 bases at J, with 12 bases between the two ends. The germline V gene encodes CDR1 MNHEY and CDR2 SVGEGT. The CDR3 protein is CASRFTGFTEAFF. In DNA form, the CDR3 reads TGTGCCAGCAGATTTACAGGGTTCACTGAAGCTTTCTTT.

This clonotype was found many times. V is TRBV7-7 and J is TRBJ2-3; possibly TRBD1 or TRBD2 for D (7 bases each). V lost 5 bases and J 2 bases, leaving 14 bases between the germline ends. CDR1 and CDR2 from the germline V gene are SSHAT and FNYEAQ (reference sequence). The CDR3 covers 15 residues. The CDR3 DNA sequence: TGTGCCAGCAGCCAGGGGGGGTTCCCCACAGATACGCAGTATTTT. Translating it yields CASSQGGFPTDTQYF.

This clonotype occurred many times. The chain carries TRBV20-1 and TRBJ2-5; the match to TRBD2 covers 9 bases. There are 13 residues in the CDR3. The V gene's germline CDR1 is DFQATT and CDR2 SNEGSKA (reference sequence). The trim removed 4 bases at V and 7 bases at J, leaving 7 bases unmatched. CDR3 loop: CSAMGTSRGTQYF. The DNA of the CDR3 is TGCAGTGCTATGGGGACTAGCCGGGGGACCCAGTACTTC.